This T cell receptor (beta chain) was sequenced in a study of cytomegalovirus exposure and HLA in healthy donors. Use of 60 Vbeta and 13 Jbeta primers characterized the PCR. The protocol was immunoSEQ multiplex PCR, while the TCRdb copy is restricted to in-frame clones and leaves out a portion. This table has 160,000 or so clones, more than 65% appearing once. CDR1 is SGDLS, CDR2 YYNGEE, per germline. The CDR3 is 14 residues long. The V gene end was trimmed by 0 bases and the J gene end by 5 bases; junction bases not matched to a gene: 4. The clonotype was recovered from a woman between 45 and 60 years old in good health and CMV-seronegative. The specimen sequenced was PBMCs. The chain combines TRBV9 with TRBJ2-5; TRBD1 matches at 7 bases. CDR3 sequence: CASSVGQGWETQYF. The CDR3 nucleotides read TGTGCCAGCAGCGTAGGACAGGGATGGGAGACCCAGTACTTC.